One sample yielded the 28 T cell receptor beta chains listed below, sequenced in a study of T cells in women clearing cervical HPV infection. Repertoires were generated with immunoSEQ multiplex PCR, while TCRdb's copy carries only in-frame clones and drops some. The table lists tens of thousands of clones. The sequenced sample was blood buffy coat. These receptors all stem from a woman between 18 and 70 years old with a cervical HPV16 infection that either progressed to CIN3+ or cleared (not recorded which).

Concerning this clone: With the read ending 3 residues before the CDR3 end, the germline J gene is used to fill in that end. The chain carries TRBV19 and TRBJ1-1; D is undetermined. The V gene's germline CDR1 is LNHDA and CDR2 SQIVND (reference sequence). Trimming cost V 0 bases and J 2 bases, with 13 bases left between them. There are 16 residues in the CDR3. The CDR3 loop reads CASSIDPLRSNTEAFF. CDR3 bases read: TGTGCCAGTAGTATAGATCCCCTCCGGTCCAACACTGAA.

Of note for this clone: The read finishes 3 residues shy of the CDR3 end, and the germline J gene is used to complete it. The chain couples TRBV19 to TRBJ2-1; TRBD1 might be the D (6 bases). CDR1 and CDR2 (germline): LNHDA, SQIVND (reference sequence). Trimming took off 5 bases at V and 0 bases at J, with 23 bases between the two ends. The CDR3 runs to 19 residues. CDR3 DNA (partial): TGTGCCAGTAGTGCGTGGGGGCTAGGTGGTTTAGCCTCCTACAATGAG. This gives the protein CASSAWGLGGLASYNE. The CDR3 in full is CASSAWGLGGLASYNEQFF.

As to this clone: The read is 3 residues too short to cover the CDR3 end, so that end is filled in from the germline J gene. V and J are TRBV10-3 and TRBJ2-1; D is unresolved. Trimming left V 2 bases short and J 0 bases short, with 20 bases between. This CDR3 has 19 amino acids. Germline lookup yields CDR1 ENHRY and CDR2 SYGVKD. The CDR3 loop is CAISEDPNRGSSSYNEQFF. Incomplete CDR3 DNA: TGTGCCATCAGTGAGGACCCAAATCGCGGCAGCAGCTCCTACAATGAG.

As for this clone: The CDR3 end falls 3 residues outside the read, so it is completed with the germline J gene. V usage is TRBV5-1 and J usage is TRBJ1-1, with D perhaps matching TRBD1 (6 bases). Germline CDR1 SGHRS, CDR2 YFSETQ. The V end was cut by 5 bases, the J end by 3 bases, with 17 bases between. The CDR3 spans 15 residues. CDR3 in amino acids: CASSSQTGRDTEAFF. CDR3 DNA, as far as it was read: TGCGCCAGCAGTTCTCAAACAGGGAGGGACACTGAA.

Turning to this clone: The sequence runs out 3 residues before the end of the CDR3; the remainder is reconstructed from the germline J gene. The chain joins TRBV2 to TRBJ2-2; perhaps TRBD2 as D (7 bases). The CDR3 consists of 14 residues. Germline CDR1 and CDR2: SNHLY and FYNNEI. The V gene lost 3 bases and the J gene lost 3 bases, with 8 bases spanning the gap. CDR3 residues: CASSEGGHTGELFF. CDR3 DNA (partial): TGTGCCAGCAGTGAGGGGGGGCACACCGGGGAG.

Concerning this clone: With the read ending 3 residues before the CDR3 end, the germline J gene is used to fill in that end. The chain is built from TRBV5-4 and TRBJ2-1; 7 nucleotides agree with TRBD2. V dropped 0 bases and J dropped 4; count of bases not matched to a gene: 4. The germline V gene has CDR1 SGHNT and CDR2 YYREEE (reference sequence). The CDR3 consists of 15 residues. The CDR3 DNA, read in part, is TGTGCCAGCAGCTTGGGACTAGCCGGGTACAATGAG. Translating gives CASSLGLAGYNE. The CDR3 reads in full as CASSLGLAGYNEQFF.

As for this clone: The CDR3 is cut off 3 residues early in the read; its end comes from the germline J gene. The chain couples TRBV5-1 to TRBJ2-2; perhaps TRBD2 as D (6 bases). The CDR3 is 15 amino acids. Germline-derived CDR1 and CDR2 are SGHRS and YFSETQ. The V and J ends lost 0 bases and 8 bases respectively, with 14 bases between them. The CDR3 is CASSLGSGDIGELFF. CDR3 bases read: TGCGCCAGCAGCTTGGGGTCGGGGGATATTGGGGAG. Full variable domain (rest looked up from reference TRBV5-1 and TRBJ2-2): KAGVTQTPRYLIKTRGQQVTLSCSPISGHRSVSWYQQTPGQGLQFLFEYFSETQRNKGNFPGRFSGRQFSNSRSEMNVSTLELGDSALYLCASSLGSGDIGELFFGEGSRLTVL.

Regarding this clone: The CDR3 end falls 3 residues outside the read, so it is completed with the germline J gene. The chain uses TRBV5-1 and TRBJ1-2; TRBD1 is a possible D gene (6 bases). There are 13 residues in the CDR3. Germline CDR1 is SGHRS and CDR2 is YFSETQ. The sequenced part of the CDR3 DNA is TGCGCCAGCAGCTCCTCAGGGGTAGAGGGC. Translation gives CASSSSGVEG. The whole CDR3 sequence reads CASSSSGVEGYTF.

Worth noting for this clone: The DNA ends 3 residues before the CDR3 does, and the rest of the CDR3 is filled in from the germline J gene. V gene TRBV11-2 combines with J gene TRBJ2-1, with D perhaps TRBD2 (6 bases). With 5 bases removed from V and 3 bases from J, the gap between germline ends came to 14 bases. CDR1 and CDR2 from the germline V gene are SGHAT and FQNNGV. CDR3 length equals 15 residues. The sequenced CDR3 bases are TGTGCCAGCAGCCACCGGGACTTCCTCTACAATGAG. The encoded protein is CASSHRDFLYNE. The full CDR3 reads CASSHRDFLYNEQFF.

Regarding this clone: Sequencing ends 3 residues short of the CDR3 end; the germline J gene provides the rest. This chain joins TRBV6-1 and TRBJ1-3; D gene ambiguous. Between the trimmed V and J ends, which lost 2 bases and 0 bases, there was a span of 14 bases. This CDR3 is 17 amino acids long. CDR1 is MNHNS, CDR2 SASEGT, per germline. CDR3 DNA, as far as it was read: TGTGCCAGCAGTGAATTCTACAGCCACCTCTCTGGAAACACC. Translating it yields CASSEFYSHLSGNT. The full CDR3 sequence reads CASSEFYSHLSGNTIYF.

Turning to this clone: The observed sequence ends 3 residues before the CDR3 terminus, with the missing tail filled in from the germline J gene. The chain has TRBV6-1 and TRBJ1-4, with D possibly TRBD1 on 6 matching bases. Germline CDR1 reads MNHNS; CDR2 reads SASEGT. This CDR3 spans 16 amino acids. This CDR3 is CASSARSDRNNSPLFF. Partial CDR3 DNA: TGTGCCAGCAGTGCTCGCTCGGACAGAAATAATTCACCA.

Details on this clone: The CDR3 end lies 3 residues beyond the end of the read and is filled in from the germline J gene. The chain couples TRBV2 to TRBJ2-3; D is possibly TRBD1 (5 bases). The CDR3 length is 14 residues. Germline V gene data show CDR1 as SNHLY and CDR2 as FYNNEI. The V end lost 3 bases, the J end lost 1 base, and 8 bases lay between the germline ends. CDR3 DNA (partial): TGTGCCAGCAGTGACAGGGTCGGCACAGATACG. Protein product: CASSDRVGTDT. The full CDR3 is CASSDRVGTDTQYF.

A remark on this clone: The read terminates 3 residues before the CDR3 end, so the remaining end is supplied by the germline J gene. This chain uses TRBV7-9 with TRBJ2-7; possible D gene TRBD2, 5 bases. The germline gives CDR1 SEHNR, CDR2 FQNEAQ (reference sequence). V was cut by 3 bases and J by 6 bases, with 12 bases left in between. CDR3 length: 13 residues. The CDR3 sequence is CASSFTVAGEQYF. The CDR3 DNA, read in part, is TGTGCCAGCAGCTTTACGGTGGCGGGCGAG. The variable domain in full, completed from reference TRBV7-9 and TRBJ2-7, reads DTGVSQNPRHKITKRGQNVTFRCDPISEHNRLYWYRQTLGQGPEFLTYFQNEAQLEKSRLLSDRFSAERPKGSFSTLEIQRTEQGDSAMYLCASSFTVAGEQYFGPGTRLTVT.

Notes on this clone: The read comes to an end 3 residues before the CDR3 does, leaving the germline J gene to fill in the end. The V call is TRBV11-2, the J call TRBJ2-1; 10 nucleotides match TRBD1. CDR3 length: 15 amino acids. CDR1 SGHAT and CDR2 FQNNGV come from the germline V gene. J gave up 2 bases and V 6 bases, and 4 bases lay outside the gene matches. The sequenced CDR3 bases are TGTGCCAGCAGTCAAGGACAGGGGGCCTACAATGAG. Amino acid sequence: CASSQGQGAYNE. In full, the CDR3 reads CASSQGQGAYNEQFF.

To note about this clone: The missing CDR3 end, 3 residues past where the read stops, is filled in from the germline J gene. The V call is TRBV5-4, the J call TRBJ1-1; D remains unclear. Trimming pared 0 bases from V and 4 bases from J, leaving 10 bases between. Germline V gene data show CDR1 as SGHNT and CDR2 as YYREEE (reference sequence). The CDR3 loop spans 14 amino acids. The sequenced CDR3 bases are TGTGCCAGCAGCTTGGACAGTTCGTCCACTGAA. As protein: CASSLDSSSTE. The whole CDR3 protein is CASSLDSSSTEAFF. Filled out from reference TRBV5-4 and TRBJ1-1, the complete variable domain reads ETGVTQSPTHLIKTRGQQVTLRCSSQSGHNTVSWYQQALGQGPQFIFQYYREEENGRGNFPPRFSGLQFPNYSSELNVNALELDDSALYLCASSLDSSSTEAFFGQGTRLTVV.

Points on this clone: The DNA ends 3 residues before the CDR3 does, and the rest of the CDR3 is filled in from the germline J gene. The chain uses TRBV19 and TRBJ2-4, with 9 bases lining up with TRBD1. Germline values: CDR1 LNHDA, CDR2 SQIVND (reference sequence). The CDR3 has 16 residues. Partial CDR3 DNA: TGTGCCAGTAGTCCGTCGACAGGGGGATCCAATCAGCCT. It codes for CASSPSTGGSNQP. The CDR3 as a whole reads CASSPSTGGSNQPQYF.

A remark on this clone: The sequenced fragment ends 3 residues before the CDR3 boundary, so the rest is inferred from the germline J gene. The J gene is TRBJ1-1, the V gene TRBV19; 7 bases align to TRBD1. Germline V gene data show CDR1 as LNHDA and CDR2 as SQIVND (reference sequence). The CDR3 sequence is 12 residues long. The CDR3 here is CASSALDREAFF. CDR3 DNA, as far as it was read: TGTGCCAGTAGTGCCCTGGACAGGGAA.

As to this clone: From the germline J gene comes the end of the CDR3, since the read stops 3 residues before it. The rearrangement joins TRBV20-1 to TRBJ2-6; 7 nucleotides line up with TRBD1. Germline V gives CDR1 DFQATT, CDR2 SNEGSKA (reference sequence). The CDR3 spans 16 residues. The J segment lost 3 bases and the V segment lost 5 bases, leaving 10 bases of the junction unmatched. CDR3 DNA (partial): TGCAGTGCTGTGCGACCGGGACAGTATGGGGCCAACGTC. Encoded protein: CSAVRPGQYGANV. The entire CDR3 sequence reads CSAVRPGQYGANVLTF.

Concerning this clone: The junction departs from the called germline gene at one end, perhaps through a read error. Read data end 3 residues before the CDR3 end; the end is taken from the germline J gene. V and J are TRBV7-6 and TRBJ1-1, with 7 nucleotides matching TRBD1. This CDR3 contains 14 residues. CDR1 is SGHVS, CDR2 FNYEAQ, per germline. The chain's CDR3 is CVSSLGGGTSEAFF. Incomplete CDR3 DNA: TGTGTCAGCAGCTTAGGAGGGGGCACTTCTGAA.

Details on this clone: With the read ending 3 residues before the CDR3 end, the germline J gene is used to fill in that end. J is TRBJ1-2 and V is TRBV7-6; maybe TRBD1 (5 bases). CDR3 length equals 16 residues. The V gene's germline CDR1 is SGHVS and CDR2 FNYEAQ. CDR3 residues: CASSSPGGVFPDTYTF. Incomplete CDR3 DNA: TGTGCCAGCAGCTCCCCCGGGGGGGTGTTCCCAGATACC.

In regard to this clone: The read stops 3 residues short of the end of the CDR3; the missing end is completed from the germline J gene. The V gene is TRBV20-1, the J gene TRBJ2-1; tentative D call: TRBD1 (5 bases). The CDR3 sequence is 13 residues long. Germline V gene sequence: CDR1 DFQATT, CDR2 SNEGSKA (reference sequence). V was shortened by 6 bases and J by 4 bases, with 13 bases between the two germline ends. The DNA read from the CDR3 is TGCAGTGCAAGGGGTTATCTTTACAATGAG. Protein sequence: CSARGYLYNE. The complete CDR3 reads CSARGYLYNEQFF.

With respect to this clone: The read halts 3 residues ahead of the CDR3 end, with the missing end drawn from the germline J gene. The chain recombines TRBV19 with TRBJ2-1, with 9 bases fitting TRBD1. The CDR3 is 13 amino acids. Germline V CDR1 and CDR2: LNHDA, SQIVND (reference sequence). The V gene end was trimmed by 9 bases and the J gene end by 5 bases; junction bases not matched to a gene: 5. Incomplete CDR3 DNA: TGTGCCAGCGGGACAGGGAGACACAATGAG. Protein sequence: CASGTGRHNE. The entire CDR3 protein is CASGTGRHNEQFF. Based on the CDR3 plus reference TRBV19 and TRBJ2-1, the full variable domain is DGGITQSPKYLFRKEGQNVTLSCEQNLNHDAMYWYRQDPGQGLRLIYYSQIVNDFQKGDIAEGYSVSREKKESFPLTVTSAQKNPTAFYLCASGTGRHNEQFFGPGTRLTVL.

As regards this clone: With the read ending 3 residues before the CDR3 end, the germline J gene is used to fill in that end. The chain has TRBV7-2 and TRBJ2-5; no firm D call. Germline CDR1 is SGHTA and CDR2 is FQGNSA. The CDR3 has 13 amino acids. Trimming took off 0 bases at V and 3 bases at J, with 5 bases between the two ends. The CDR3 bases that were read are TGTGCCAGCAGCTTAGCCGCGAAAGAGACC. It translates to CASSLAAKET. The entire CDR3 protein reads CASSLAAKETQYF.

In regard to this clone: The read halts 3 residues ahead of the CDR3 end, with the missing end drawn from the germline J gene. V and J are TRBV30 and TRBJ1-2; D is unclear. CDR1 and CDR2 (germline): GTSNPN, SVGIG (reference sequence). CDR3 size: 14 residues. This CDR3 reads CAWSVSARAGIYTF. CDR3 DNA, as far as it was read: TGTGCCTGGAGTGTATCGGCCCGGGCGGGCATC.

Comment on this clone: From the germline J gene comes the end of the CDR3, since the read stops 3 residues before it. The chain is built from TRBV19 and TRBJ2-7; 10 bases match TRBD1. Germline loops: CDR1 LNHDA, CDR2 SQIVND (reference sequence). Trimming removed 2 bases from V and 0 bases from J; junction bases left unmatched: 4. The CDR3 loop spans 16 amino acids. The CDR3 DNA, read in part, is TGTGCCAGTAGTATACGACAGGGGGCTAACTCCTACGAG. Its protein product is CASSIRQGANSYE. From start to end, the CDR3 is CASSIRQGANSYEQYF.

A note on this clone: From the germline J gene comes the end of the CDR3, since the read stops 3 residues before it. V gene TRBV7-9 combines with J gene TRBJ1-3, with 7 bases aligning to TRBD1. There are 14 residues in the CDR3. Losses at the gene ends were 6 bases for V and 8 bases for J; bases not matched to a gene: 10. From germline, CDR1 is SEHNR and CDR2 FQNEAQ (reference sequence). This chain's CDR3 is CASRRDSFVDTIYF. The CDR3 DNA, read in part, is TGTGCCAGCAGACGGGACAGCTTTGTAGACACC.

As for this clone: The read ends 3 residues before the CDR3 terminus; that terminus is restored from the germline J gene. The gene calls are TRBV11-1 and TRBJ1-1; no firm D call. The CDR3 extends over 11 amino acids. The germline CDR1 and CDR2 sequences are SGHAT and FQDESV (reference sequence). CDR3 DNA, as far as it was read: TGTGCCAGCAGCAAACGCAGAGAA. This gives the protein CASSKRRE. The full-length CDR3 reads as CASSKRREAFF.

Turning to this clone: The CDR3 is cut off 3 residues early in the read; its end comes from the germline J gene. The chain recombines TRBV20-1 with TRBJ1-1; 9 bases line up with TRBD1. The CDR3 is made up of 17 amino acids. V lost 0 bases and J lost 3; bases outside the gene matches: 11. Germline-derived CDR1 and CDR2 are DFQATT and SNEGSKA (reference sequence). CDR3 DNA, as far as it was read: TGCAGTGCTAGAGATTTCGGGACAGGGCTGGATTACACTGAA. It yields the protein CSARDFGTGLDYTE. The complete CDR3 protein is CSARDFGTGLDYTEAFF.